This is a list of T cell receptor beta chains from one sample in a study of post-analysis software for immune sequencing data. TCRdb ran MiXCR on the PCR reads and lists one entry per CDR3 protein. The sample has about 760,000 distinct CDR3 sequences, 25% to 30% seen once. Sequencing was performed on blood. The receptors shown here come from a girl under 18 with multiple sclerosis. CDR3s include the opening cysteine and the closing phenylalanine or tryptophan. Each record gives: clone size, D gene, V gene, J gene, CDR3 protein, CDR3 DNA. A D gene is named only where the DNA matches it firmly. Clone size is given for some rows only: seen once, a few or many times, or a class if the clone is expanded.

-	-	TRBV6-1	TRBJ2-3	CASSAFQGNTQYF	TGTGCCAGCAGTGCCTTCCAGGGAAATACGCAGTATTTT
few	-	TRBV7-2	TRBJ1-2	CASSLVRFGYTF	TGTGCCAGCAGCTTAGTCAGATTTGGCTACACCTTC
few	-	TRBV10-3	TRBJ1-1	CAIMGEQSTEAFF	TGTGCCATCATGGGTGAGCAGAGCACTGAAGCTTTCTTT
many	-	TRBV4-3	TRBJ2-3	CASSQDQWGTDTQYF	TGCGCCAGCAGCCAAGACCAGTGGGGCACAGATACGCAGTATTTT
-	TRBD2	TRBV20-1	TRBJ2-3	CSALGLAGGGDTQYF	TGCAGTGCTTTGGGCTTAGCGGGAGGGGGAGATACGCAGTATTTT
-	-	TRBV6-6	TRBJ2-3	CASKRYNTDMQYF	TGTGCCAGCAAGAGATATAACACAGATATGCAGTATTTT
-	-	TRBV7-2	TRBJ2-1	CASSLVPGGGHNEQFF	TGTGCCAGCAGCTTAGTCCCAGGGGGGGGACACAATGAGCAGTTCTTC
-	-	TRBV5-4	TRBJ1-2	CASSLQRGYGYTF	TGTGCCAGCAGCTTACAGCGAGGCTATGGCTACACCTTC
once	-	TRBV27	TRBJ2-7	CASSYRGRPGEQYF	TGTGCCAGCAGTTACCGGGGTAGGCCCGGTGAGCAGTACTTC
-	TRBD2	TRBV27	TRBJ2-1	CASSYPGLAGYNEQFF	TGTGCCAGCAGCTATCCCGGGCTAGCGGGGTACAATGAGCAGTTCTTC
-	TRBD1	TRBV6-7	TRBJ1-5	CATSGGQLNNQPQHF	TGTGCCACCAGCGGGGGACAGCTTAACAATCAGCCCCAGCATTTT
once	TRBD1	TRBV7-9	TRBJ1-2	CASSPRDRAPLNYGYTF	TGTGCCAGCAGCCCCCGGGACAGGGCTCCCCTTAACTATGGCTACACCTTC
-	-	TRBV13	TRBJ1-1	CASRVGPEEQGTEAFF	TGTGCCAGCAGAGTAGGGCCCGAGGAGCAGGGGACTGAAGCTTTCTTT
-	-	TRBV4-3	TRBJ2-1	CASSQDWGSYNEQFF	TGCGCCAGCAGCCAAGATTGGGGGTCCTACAATGAGCAGTTCTTC
-	-	TRBV29-1	TRBJ2-3	CSAVRTNGSTDTQYF	TGCAGCGCCGTCCGGACTAACGGCTCCACAGATACGCAGTATTTT
-	-	TRBV20-1	TRBJ1-2	CSARVVGSYYGYTF	TGCAGTGCTAGAGTGGTAGGGAGTTACTATGGCTACACCTTC
-	-	TRBV5-1	TRBJ2-3	CASSLISRPDGTQYF	TGCGCCAGCAGCTTGATCTCCCGGCCGGATGGTACGCAGTATTTT
few	-	TRBV20-1	TRBJ2-7	CSVGGTAGSYEQYF	TGCAGTGTCGGCGGGACAGCGGGCTCCTACGAGCAGTACTTC
-	TRBD2	TRBV2	TRBJ2-4	CASSGGTSGGKNIQYF	TGTGCCAGCAGTGGGGGGACCTCGGGAGGCAAAAACATTCAGTACTTC
-	-	TRBV20-1	TRBJ2-7	CSAQTWEQYF	TGCAGTGCCCAGACATGGGAGCAGTACTTC
many	TRBD2	TRBV10-3	TRBJ2-1	CAISDGGLGRGAYNEQFF	TGTGCCATCAGTGATGGGGGACTAGGGAGGGGGGCCTACAATGAGCAGTTCTTC
-	TRBD2	TRBV5-5	TRBJ2-7	CASSLVVAGADNEQYF	TGTGCCAGCAGCTTGGTGGTAGCGGGAGCCGACAATGAGCAGTACTTC
-	-	TRBV4-1	TRBJ2-2	CASSQVIGGELFF	TGCGCCAGCAGCCAAGTCATAGGCGGGGAGCTGTTTTTT
few	-	TRBV28	TRBJ2-5	CATRWGPIQETQYF	TGTGCCACCCGGTGGGGCCCTATACAAGAGACCCAGTACTTC
once	TRBD1	TRBV11-2	TRBJ2-1	CASSYPRTGTHYNEQFF	TGTGCCAGCAGCTACCCTCGGACAGGGACCCACTACAATGAGCAGTTCTTC
few	-	TRBV4-2	TRBJ2-5	CASSQVGGSEETQYF	TGTGCCAGCAGCCAAGTCGGAGGCAGCGAAGAGACCCAGTACTTC
few	-	TRBV10-3	TRBJ2-5	CAISGGLGQETQYF	TGTGCCATCAGTGGGGGACTTGGGCAAGAGACCCAGTACTTC
few	-	TRBV7-2	TRBJ2-7	CASSWGGQVGAYEQYF	TGTGCCAGCAGCTGGGGGGGGCAGGTTGGGGCCTACGAGCAGTACTTC
-	TRBD1	TRBV12-3/TRBV12-4	TRBJ1-2	CASSPQQGVVGYTF	TGTGCCAGCAGCCCTCAACAGGGGGTTGTTGGCTACACCTTC
-	TRBD1	TRBV12-3/TRBV12-4	TRBJ2-7	CATRQGNYEQYF	TGTGCCACCCGACAGGGAAACTACGAGCAGTACTTC
-	-	TRBV18	TRBJ1-1	CASSPSGFGANTEAFF	TGTGCCAGCTCACCCTCAGGTTTCGGGGCCAACACTGAAGCTTTCTTT
-	-	TRBV7-2	TRBJ2-5	CVSSLWGQETQYF	TGTGTCAGCAGCTTATGGGGCCAAGAGACCCAGTACTTC
-	-	TRBV28	TRBJ1-5	CASRHQQPQHF	TGTGCCAGCAGGCATCAGCAGCCCCAGCATTTT
-	-	TRBV7-8	TRBJ2-3	CASSQVAVTSTDTQYF	TGTGCCAGCAGCCAAGTAGCGGTGACTAGCACAGATACGCAGTATTTT
-	TRBD1	TRBV6-1	TRBJ2-3	CASSPTGAITDTQYF	TGTGCCAGCAGTCCGACAGGGGCGATCACAGATACGCAGTATTTT
few	TRBD1	TRBV7-2	TRBJ2-1	CASSTRQGGYNEQFF	TGTGCCAGCAGCACGCGACAGGGGGGGTACAATGAGCAGTTCTTC
few	-	TRBV9	TRBJ2-1	CASSVGANTYNEQFF	TGTGCCAGCAGCGTAGGAGCGAATACCTACAATGAGCAGTTCTTC
-	TRBD1	TRBV2	TRBJ1-6	CASRDDRGGNSPLHF	TGTGCCAGCAGGGACGACAGGGGAGGAAATTCGCCCCTCCACTTT
few	TRBD2	TRBV7-2	TRBJ2-7	CASSLDPGGDDEQYF	TGTGCCAGCAGCTTAGATCCGGGAGGAGACGACGAGCAGTACTTC